This T cell receptor beta chain was sequenced during a study of blood T cell repertoires in COVID-19. TCRdb's copy holds only in-frame clones and misses some; the assay was immunoSEQ multiplex PCR. The repertoire holds roughly 110,000 clones, with around 88% as singletons. This clonotype originated in a middle-aged man with active or convalescent COVID-19. The sequenced material came from peripheral blood.

The CDR3 loop reads CAWSVLLDEKLFF. Here the CDR3 DNA reads TGTGCCTGGAGTGTACTACTGGATGAAAAACTGTTTTTT. The chain combines TRBV30 with TRBJ1-4; D unclear. The V gene's germline CDR1 is GTSNPN and CDR2 SVGIG (reference sequence). This CDR3 comprises 13 residues. The V gene lost 0 bases and the J gene lost 6 bases, with 8 bases spanning the gap.